A single sample is the source of the 28 T cell receptor beta chains below, sequenced in a study of cytomegalovirus exposure and HLA in healthy donors. PCR primers comprised 60 Vbeta and 13 Jbeta primers. Clones were read by immunoSEQ multiplex PCR, and TCRdb kept only the in-frame ones, dropping some. The sample holds approximately 73,000 clones; around 58% are singletons and the top ten take around 6%. Specimen: PBMCs. These receptors came from a man aged 30-40 years in good health and CMV-seropositive.

The chain carries TRBV15 and TRBJ2-3; 7 bases line up with TRBD2. The germline CDR1 and CDR2 sequences are LNHNV and YYDKDF (reference sequence). J lost 2 bases, V lost 0 bases, and 8 bases had no gene match. The CDR3 length is 17 residues. CDR3 residues: CATSRDPTSWYTDTQYF. The CDR3 DNA is TGTGCCACCAGCAGAGACCCGACTAGCTGGTACACAGATACGCAGTATTTT.

The chain carries TRBV19 and TRBJ1-1; 8 positions agree with TRBD1. The CDR3 has 17 amino acids. The J segment lost 0 bases and the V segment lost 6 bases, leaving 12 bases of the junction unmatched. Germline loops: CDR1 LNHDA, CDR2 SQIVND (reference sequence). CDR3 nucleotides: TGTGCCAGTAGCCTCACTGGACAGGGCAACTTGAACACTGAAGCTTTCTTT. Translating it yields CASSLTGQGNLNTEAFF. The complete variable domain, with remaining parts taken from reference TRBV19 and TRBJ1-1, reads DGGITQSPKYLFRKEGQNVTLSCEQNLNHDAMYWYRQDPGQGLRLIYYSQIVNDFQKGDIAEGYSVSREKKESFPLTVTSAQKNPTAFYLCASSLTGQGNLNTEAFFGQGTRLTVV.

This sequence joins TRBV25-1 and TRBJ2-2, with a weak D call TRBD2 (7 bases). V was trimmed by 3 bases and J by 1 base, leaving 12 bases between them. The germline gives CDR1 MGHDK, CDR2 SYGVNS. This CDR3 contains 16 residues. CDR3 nucleotide sequence: TGTGCCAGCAGTGATTGGGGGGGCCAGAACACCGGGGAGCTGTTTTTT. Its translation is CASSDWGGQNTGELFF.

In its sample, this clone was seen a few times. This rearrangement joins TRBV18 to TRBJ2-5; maybe TRBD1 (5 bases). Germline lookup yields CDR1 KGHSH and CDR2 LQKENI. CDR3 size: 11 residues. The V and J ends lost 4 bases and 10 bases respectively, with 10 bases between them. The CDR3 bases are TGTGCCAGCTCACTGCAAGGGGACCAGTACTTC. Translated: CASSLQGDQYF.

This chain uses TRBV6-1 with TRBJ2-7; D gene ambiguous. V shed 4 bases and J shed 0 bases, with 13 bases lying between them. The CDR3 contains 15 residues. The V gene's germline CDR1 is MNHNS and CDR2 SASEGT. The CDR3 DNA reads TGTGCCAGCAGTGGAGCAGATATGAGCTCCTACGAGCAGTACTTC. Amino acids: CASSGADMSSYEQYF.

The chain recombines TRBV6-6 with TRBJ1-2; D gene uncertain. Germline V gene sequence: CDR1 MNHNY, CDR2 SVGAGI (reference sequence). V was trimmed by 0 bases and J by 9 bases, leaving 11 bases between them. The length of the CDR3 is 13 residues. The CDR3: CASSYSNEGSYTF. CDR3 DNA sequence: TGTGCCAGCAGTTACTCTAACGAGGGAAGCTACACCTTC.

This clone showed up just once. The chain is built from TRBV4-3 and TRBJ1-3; 15 nucleotides align to TRBD2. The J call is in doubt because the DNA end fits TRBJ2-2 better. The CDR3 is made up of 17 amino acids. CDR1 is LGHNA and CDR2 is YSLEER in the germline V gene. The DNA for the CDR3 is TGCGCCAGCAGCCAAGGGACTAGCGGGAGGGCCGGCGGGGAGCTGTTTTTT. It translates to CASSQGTSGRAGGELFF.

This chain connects TRBV6-4 to TRBJ1-6; D remains unclear. V gave up 1 base and J gave up 3 bases, with 7 bases separating them. CDR1 MRHNA and CDR2 SNTAGT come from the germline V gene. This CDR3 has 15 amino acids. Here the CDR3 reads CASSDLRIYNSPLHF. DNA for the CDR3: TGTGCCAGCAGTGACTTGAGGATCTATAATTCACCCCTCCACTTT.

This chain links TRBV27 with TRBJ2-1; perhaps TRBD1 as D (6 bases). The CDR3 extends over 14 amino acids. Germline CDR1 MNHEY, CDR2 SMNVEV (reference sequence). The V gene lost 7 bases and the J gene lost 6 bases, with 16 bases spanning the gap. CDR3 sequence: CASTTGLVSNEQFF. The CDR3, as DNA: TGTGCCAGCACAACAGGGCTCGTGAGCAATGAGCAGTTCTTC.

The chain couples TRBV30 to TRBJ1-2; D is undetermined. CDR3 length equals 12 residues. Trimming stripped 2 bases from V and 9 bases from J, with 13 bases between. Germline lookup yields CDR1 GTSNPN and CDR2 SVGIG (reference sequence). This CDR3 is CAWSMGSKRYTF. The DNA of the CDR3 is TGTGCCTGGAGTATGGGCAGCAAACGCTACACCTTC.

Only a few counts were recorded for this clone. V and J are TRBV5-1 and TRBJ2-1; D perhaps matches TRBD1 (6 bases). Trimming pared 4 bases from V and 8 bases from J, leaving 22 bases between. This CDR3 contains 16 residues. CDR1 and CDR2 (germline): SGHRS, YFSETQ. The CDR3 nucleotides are TGCGCCAGCAGCCCGACCGACAGGAGGAGTGGGGATGAGCAGTTCTTC. Translated: CASSPTDRRSGDEQFF.

The chain couples TRBV19 to TRBJ1-2; D is unclear. CDR3 length: 15 amino acids. V lost 5 bases and J 3 bases, leaving 16 bases between the germline ends. Germline V gene lookup returns CDR1 LNHDA and CDR2 SQIVND (reference sequence). The CDR3 is CASSPLGIFDYGYTF. The DNA for the CDR3 is TGTGCCAGTAGTCCCCTCGGGATTTTCGACTATGGCTACACCTTC.

V gene TRBV10-3 combines with J gene TRBJ2-3; 9 bases are shared with TRBD1. The germline gives CDR1 ENHRY, CDR2 SYGVKD. CDR3 size: 13 residues. V was pared by 7 bases and J by 6 bases, with 5 bases of the junction left unmatched. The CDR3 DNA sequence: TGTGCCATCAATGGACAGGGGACGGATACGCAGTATTTT. It translates to CAINGQGTDTQYF.

The chain joins TRBV5-1 to TRBJ2-5; 7 nucleotides line up with TRBD2. V lost 0 bases and J lost 1; bases outside the gene matches: 3. Germline CDR1 SGHRS, CDR2 YFSETQ. This CDR3 region has 15 residues. Here the CDR3 reads CASSLDGGSQETQYF. DNA for the CDR3: TGCGCCAGCAGCTTGGACGGGGGGTCCCAAGAGACCCAGTACTTC. The entire variable domain, with the rest obtained from reference TRBV5-1 and TRBJ2-5, is as follows: KAGVTQTPRYLIKTRGQQVTLSCSPISGHRSVSWYQQTPGQGLQFLFEYFSETQRNKGNFPGRFSGRQFSNSRSEMNVSTLELGDSALYLCASSLDGGSQETQYFGPGTRLLVL.

This sequence joins TRBV7-3 and TRBJ1-1; 7 nucleotides agree with TRBD1. The CDR3 is made up of 14 amino acids. V lost 4 bases, J lost 1 base, and 3 bases stayed unmatched. From germline, CDR1 is SGHTA and CDR2 FQGTGA. CDR3 DNA: TGTGCCAGCAGCTCTGGGACAGCGAACACTGAAGCTTTCTTT. Residues: CASSSGTANTEAFF.

This chain uses TRBV6-4 with TRBJ2-1; 10 nucleotides line up with TRBD2. The germline CDR1 and CDR2 sequences are MRHNA and SNTAGT. With 3 bases clipped from V and 6 bases from J, the junction kept 5 bases outside the gene matches. CDR3 length equals 15 residues. CDR3 protein: CASSESSGGLNEQFF. In nucleotides, the CDR3 is TGTGCCAGCAGTGAAAGTAGCGGGGGGCTCAATGAGCAGTTCTTC.

The chain links TRBV5-6 to TRBJ2-3; the match to TRBD2 covers 8 bases. The CDR3 length is 15 residues. The V segment lost 2 bases and the J segment 2 bases; nucleotides outside the gene matches: 4. Per germline, CDR1 SGHDT and CDR2 YYEEEE. The CDR3 loop is CASSFLAGFTDTQYF. The CDR3 DNA is TGTGCCAGCAGCTTCTTAGCGGGATTCACAGATACGCAGTATTTT.

V is TRBV2 and J is TRBJ1-2, with 9 bases identical to TRBD1. The V segment lost 2 bases and the J segment 4 bases; nucleotides outside the gene matches: 5. The germline CDR1 and CDR2 sequences are SNHLY and FYNNEI. This CDR3 has 15 amino acids. CDR3 DNA: TGTGCCAGCAGTGAATTGGGACAGGGAAGCTATGGCTACACCTTC. Protein product: CASSELGQGSYGYTF.

The V call is TRBV5-8, the J call TRBJ2-5, with TRBD1 identical over 10 bases. Trimming at V came to 4 bases and at J to 5 bases, leaving 8 bases not matched to a gene. Germline V gene data show CDR1 as SGHTS and CDR2 as YDEGEE. The length of the CDR3 is 15 residues. In DNA, the CDR3 is TGTGCCAGCAGCAAAGGGACAGGGGAGGGGGAGACCCAGTACTTC. Translating it yields CASSKGTGEGETQYF.

The chain couples TRBV5-1 to TRBJ2-7; 9 bases are shared with TRBD2. Germline V gene sequence: CDR1 SGHRS, CDR2 YFSETQ. This CDR3 spans 15 amino acids. Trimming at V came to 7 bases and at J to 2 bases, leaving 10 bases not matched to a gene. DNA of the CDR3: TGCGCCAGCGTAGAGGGAGCGGGGGGCCCCTACGAGCAGTACTTC. It yields the protein CASVEGAGGPYEQYF.

In nucleotides, the CDR3 is TGTGCCATCAGTGAGGGGGGACAGGGGTCCTACGAGCAGTACTTC. The encoded protein is CAISEGGQGSYEQYF. The rearrangement links TRBV10-3 to TRBJ2-7; 10 bases are shared with TRBD1. Per the germline V gene, CDR1 is ENHRY and CDR2 is SYGVKD. CDR3 length: 15 residues. Unmatched junction bases numbered 2, after V lost 2 bases and J lost 1 base.

V is TRBV6-5 and J is TRBJ2-1; a possible D gene is TRBD1 (6 bases). The germline V gene has CDR1 MNHEY and CDR2 SVGAGI. With 5 bases removed from V and 8 bases from J, the gap between germline ends came to 10 bases. The CDR3 totals 12 residues. In DNA, the CDR3 is TGTGCCAGCAGTCGTACAGGGCATGAGCAGTTCTTC. This translates into CASSRTGHEQFF.

This clone was seen more than once but under ten times. V usage is TRBV30 and J usage is TRBJ2-5; tentative D call: TRBD2 (6 bases). The CDR3 is 12 residues long. Deletions cut 5 bases from V and 10 bases from J, with 17 bases between. The germline V gene has CDR1 GTSNPN and CDR2 SVGIG (reference sequence). CDR3 region: CAWLGLGSGQYF. CDR3 sequence (DNA): TGTGCCTGGTTGGGACTGGGGTCGGGCCAGTACTTC.

The table lists this clone with a few counts. The CDR3, as DNA: TGTGCCAGCAGTGAAGCGCCGGGACAGGGGACAGATACGCAGTATTTT. It yields the protein CASSEAPGQGTDTQYF. This chain connects TRBV6-1 to TRBJ2-3; 10 bases line up with TRBD1. Looked up from germline, CDR1 is MNHNS and CDR2 is SASEGT. This CDR3 comprises 16 residues. The ends lost 0 bases at V and 3 bases at J; junction bases unmatched: 3.

This rearrangement joins TRBV28 to TRBJ1-2; D gene uncertain. V was clipped by 2 bases and J by 8 bases, with 18 bases between them. The CDR3 contains 15 residues. Germline V gene data show CDR1 as MDHEN and CDR2 as SYDVKM. CDR3 coding DNA: TGTGCCAGCAGTTTAGGAGGGTTCGCGCAGGTCGGCTACACCTTC. This sequence encodes CASSLGGFAQVGYTF.

This clone was seen a single time. This chain uses TRBV7-8 with TRBJ2-5; a weak D match, TRBD2 (5 bases). Between the trimmed V and J ends, which lost 3 bases and 5 bases, there was a span of 7 bases. Germline V lookup: CDR1 SGHVS, CDR2 FQNEAQ. The CDR3 length is 12 residues. CDR3 in amino acids: CASSFSSETQYF. CDR3 nucleotide sequence: TGTGCCAGCAGCTTTTCTAGCGAGACCCAGTACTTC.

The genes are TRBV7-9 and TRBJ2-3, with 10 bases fitting TRBD2. CDR3 length: 15 amino acids. Germline V gives CDR1 SEHNR, CDR2 FQNEAQ (reference sequence). The J segment lost 2 bases and the V segment lost 6 bases, leaving 5 bases of the junction unmatched. The CDR3 nucleotides read TGTGCCAGCAGGGGAAGCGGGGGGGCCACAGATACGCAGTATTTT. This translates into CASRGSGGATDTQYF. The full variable domain, completed using reference TRBV7-9 and TRBJ2-3, is DTGVSQNPRHKITKRGQNVTFRCDPISEHNRLYWYRQTLGQGPEFLTYFQNEAQLEKSRLLSDRFSAERPKGSFSTLEIQRTEQGDSAMYLCASRGSGGATDTQYFGPGTRLTVL.

The chain couples TRBV4-1 to TRBJ1-5; a weak D match, TRBD1 (6 bases). V lost 5 bases to trimming and J lost 3 bases, with 14 bases between them. The CDR3 has 15 amino acids. Germline values: CDR1 MGHRA, CDR2 YSYEKL. CDR3 nucleotides: TGCGCCAGCAGCACAACGGGGGGGCTCAATCAGCCCCAGCATTTT. It translates to CASSTTGGLNQPQHF.